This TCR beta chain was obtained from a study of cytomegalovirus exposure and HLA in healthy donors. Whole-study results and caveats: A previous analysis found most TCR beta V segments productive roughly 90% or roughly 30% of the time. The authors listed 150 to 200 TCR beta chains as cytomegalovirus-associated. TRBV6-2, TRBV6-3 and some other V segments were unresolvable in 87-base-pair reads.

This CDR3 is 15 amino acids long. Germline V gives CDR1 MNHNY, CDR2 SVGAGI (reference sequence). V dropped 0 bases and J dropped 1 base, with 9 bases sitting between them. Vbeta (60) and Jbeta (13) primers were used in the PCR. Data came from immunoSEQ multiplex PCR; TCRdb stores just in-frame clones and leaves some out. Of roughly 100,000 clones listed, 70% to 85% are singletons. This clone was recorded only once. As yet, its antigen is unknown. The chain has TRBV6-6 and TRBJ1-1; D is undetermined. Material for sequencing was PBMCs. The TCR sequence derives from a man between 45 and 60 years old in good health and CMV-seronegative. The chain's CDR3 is CASSYSTGRNTEAFF. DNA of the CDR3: TGTGCCAGCAGTTACTCGACGGGAAGGAACACTGAAGCTTTCTTT.